One sample yielded the 21 T cell receptor beta chains listed below, sequenced in a study of CD8 T cells in Susac syndrome (dated by TCRdb to between 2018 and 2021). The library was generated by the immunoSEQ multiplex PCR assay. RNA was extracted with the RNeasy kit and 0.5 to 1 ug was reverse transcribed using random hexamers. TCRdb trimmed public reads at Q25 via fastp, called clones via MiXCR and kept in-frame beta chains. CDR3 protein duplicates are merged, each entry listing the most common genes and DNA. The sample table shows about 430,000 distinct CDR3 sequences, and approximately 85% are seen once. The ten largest account for about 0.12% of the sample. The sequencing sample was made of CD8+ T cells from PBMCs. The source of these receptors is a human donor with multiple sclerosis.

This clonotype turned up a few times. The V gene is TRBV28, the J gene TRBJ2-7; 9 bases are a match to TRBD2. The germline CDR1 and CDR2 sequences are MDHEN and SYDVKM. This CDR3 spans 14 amino acids. V lost 5 bases to trimming and J lost 4 bases; unmatched junction nucleotides: 6. CDR3 DNA: TGTGCCAGCAGTCCATTTACTAGCGGGTACGAGCAGTACTTC. Amino acid sequence: CASSPFTSGYEQYF. Complete variable domain (other parts from reference TRBV28 and TRBJ2-7): DVKVTQSSRYLVKRTGEKVFLECVQDMDHENMFWYRQDPGLGLRLIYFSYDVKMKEKGDIPEGYSVSREKKERFSLILESASTNQTSMYLCASSPFTSGYEQYFGPGTRLTVT.

This chain uses TRBV24-1 with TRBJ2-5; TRBD1 aligns across 9 bases. Trimming took 7 bases from V and 5 from J; bases not matched to a gene: 7. CDR1 and CDR2 from the germline V gene are KGHDR and SFDVKD. The CDR3 loop spans 14 amino acids. Here the CDR3 reads CATRPGQGTETQYF. In nucleotides, the CDR3 is TGTGCCACCAGACCCGGACAGGGGACTGAGACCCAGTACTTC.

The chain combines TRBV4-1 with TRBJ2-7; 8 positions match TRBD2. The CDR3 extends over 15 amino acids. V shed 4 bases and J 2 bases; nucleotides not matched to a gene: 7. CDR1 is MGHRA and CDR2 is YSYEKL in the germline V gene. This chain's CDR3 is CASSPIAGSPYEQYF. The CDR3 coding sequence is TGCGCCAGCAGCCCCATAGCGGGATCTCCCTACGAGCAGTACTTC.

The chain joins TRBV20-1 to TRBJ2-7; 15 bases map to TRBD2. The V and J ends lost 0 bases and 2 bases, in that order; junction bases with no gene match: 8. CDR1 and CDR2 (germline): DFQATT, SNEGSKA (reference sequence). The CDR3 has 18 residues. The CDR3 nucleotides read TGCAGTGCTAGAGATCGAGGACTAGCGGGAGGGATGGCCTACGAGCAGTACTTC. This translates into CSARDRGLAGGMAYEQYF.

This clonotype was observed a handful of times. This chain connects TRBV30 to TRBJ2-1; D not certain. The germline CDR1 and CDR2 sequences are GTSNPN and SVGIG (reference sequence). The V and J ends lost 3 bases and 4 bases respectively, with 13 bases between them. This CDR3 region has 14 residues. CDR3 region: CAWRSQREYNEQFF. CDR3 coding DNA: TGTGCCTGGAGATCCCAGCGAGAGTACAATGAGCAGTTCTTC.

The chain employs TRBV7-8 and TRBJ2-1, with 9 nucleotides matching TRBD1. This CDR3 is 15 amino acids long. Germline CDR1 SGHVS, CDR2 FQNEAQ. The V segment lost 7 bases and the J segment 4 bases; nucleotides outside the gene matches: 8. The CDR3 DNA reads TGTGCCAGCACCATGGGACAGGGAATGTACAATGAGCAGTTCTTC. It translates to CASTMGQGMYNEQFF. The variable domain in full, completed from reference TRBV7-8 and TRBJ2-1, reads GAGVSQSPRYKVAKRGQDVALRCDPISGHVSLFWYQQALGQGPEFLTYFQNEAQLDKSGLPSDRFFAERPEGSVSTLKIQRTQQEDSAVYLCASTMGQGMYNEQFFGPGTRLTVL.

The chain combines TRBV15 with TRBJ2-2; D gene ambiguous. Germline CDR1 reads LNHNV; CDR2 reads YYDKDF (reference sequence). The CDR3 has 14 residues. Trimming cost V 6 bases and J 5 bases, with 13 bases left between them. The CDR3 nucleotides are TGTGCCACCAGTTTCTCTGCGTCAACCGGGGAGCTGTTTTTT. Translated: CATSFSASTGELFF.

The chain couples TRBV4-1 to TRBJ2-7, with 8 bases that match TRBD2. The V and J ends lost 0 bases and 3 bases, in that order; junction bases with no gene match: 7. This CDR3 is built from 16 residues. Germline CDR1 reads MGHRA; CDR2 reads YSYEKL. The CDR3 coding sequence is TGCGCCAGCAGCCAAGATACCCGACTAGCGATCTACGAGCAGTACTTC. Translated: CASSQDTRLAIYEQYF.

The genes are TRBV20-1 and TRBJ2-7, with D perhaps being TRBD1 or TRBD2 (5 bases each). The CDR3 covers 13 residues. Per the germline V gene, CDR1 is DFQATT and CDR2 is SNEGSKA (reference sequence). The V gene lost 0 bases and the J gene lost 2 bases, with 8 bases spanning the gap. CDR3 in DNA: TGCAGTGCTAGAGATGGGGGAACCTACGAGCAGTACTTC. Translated: CSARDGGTYEQYF.

The chain joins TRBV7-3 to TRBJ1-2; weak D call: TRBD1 (6 bases). The CDR3 length is 14 residues. V lost 5 bases and J lost 4, with 14 bases in between. Germline lookup yields CDR1 SGHTA and CDR2 FQGTGA. The CDR3 region is CASSPRGGRYGYTF. CDR3 in DNA: TGTGCCAGCAGCCCTAGGGGGGGCCGCTATGGCTACACCTTC.

The chain combines TRBV6-5 with TRBJ1-2; 9 bases are shared with TRBD1. CDR1 and CDR2 (germline): MNHEY, SVGAGI. This CDR3 has 13 residues. The trim removed 2 bases at V and 8 bases at J, leaving 3 bases unmatched. The DNA of the CDR3 is TGTGCCAGCAGTTACCGGACAGGGGTCGGCTACACCTTC. Protein sequence: CASSYRTGVGYTF.

The V gene is TRBV6-6, the J gene TRBJ1-5; the match to TRBD1 covers 10 bases. This CDR3 region has 16 residues. In germline, CDR1 is MNHNY, CDR2 SVGAGI (reference sequence). V trimming: 2 bases; J trimming: 2 bases; junction bases outside the gene matches: 3. In nucleotides, the CDR3 is TGTGCCAGCAGTTACCTAGGGACAGGGGGCAATCAGCCCCAGCATTTT. Protein sequence: CASSYLGTGGNQPQHF.

This rearrangement joins TRBV7-9 to TRBJ2-7; D possibly uses TRBD1 or TRBD2 (5 bases each). CDR1 and CDR2 from the germline V gene are SEHNR and FQNEAQ (reference sequence). CDR3 length equals 17 residues. The V gene lost 4 bases and the J gene lost 3 bases, with 22 bases spanning the gap. CDR3 in amino acids: CASSWVIIGQGVYEQYF. The CDR3 DNA is TGTGCCAGCAGCTGGGTGATAATTGGTCAGGGAGTCTACGAGCAGTACTTC.

V is TRBV27 and J is TRBJ2-4; no firm D call. The CDR3 has 14 amino acids. Germline assignment: CDR1 MNHEY and CDR2 SMNVEV (reference sequence). V was pared by 2 bases and J by 1 base, with 6 bases between. DNA for the CDR3: TGTGCCAGCAGTTTAGCCGGGGCCAAAAACATTCAGTACTTC. Amino acids: CASSLAGAKNIQYF.

The chain is built from TRBV20-1 and TRBJ1-4; D is perhaps TRBD1 (5 bases). Trimming stripped 4 bases from V and 0 bases from J, with 21 bases between. Germline V gene lookup returns CDR1 DFQATT and CDR2 SNEGSKA (reference sequence). The CDR3 length is 18 residues. The CDR3: CSANPTTGFNATNEKLFF. The CDR3 DNA is TGCAGTGCTAATCCCACTACAGGATTTAATGCAACTAATGAAAAACTGTTTTTT.

The chain joins TRBV28 to TRBJ1-2; unclear D gene. The CDR3 is 13 amino acids. CDR1 is MDHEN and CDR2 is SYDVKM in the germline V gene. The V end was cut by 5 bases, the J end by 2 bases, with 9 bases between. CDR3 nucleotides: TGTGCCAGCAGTCCCCCACTAAACTATGGCTACACCTTC. Translation gives CASSPPLNYGYTF.

Here the CDR3 reads CASSPAGFYEQYF. The CDR3 DNA sequence: TGTGCCAGCTCCCCGGCTGGTTTCTACGAGCAGTACTTC. The chain has TRBV28 and TRBJ2-7; D unresolved. V gave up 8 bases and J gave up 3 bases, with 14 bases separating them. This CDR3 has 13 residues. Per germline, CDR1 MDHEN and CDR2 SYDVKM.

V and J are TRBV30 and TRBJ1-2; the D is unclear. The CDR3 has 11 amino acids. Germline-derived CDR1 and CDR2 are GTSNPN and SVGIG (reference sequence). Trimming took off 5 bases at V and 5 bases at J, with 9 bases between the two ends. The DNA of the CDR3 is TGTGCCTGGGACAATTTATATGGCTACACCTTC. Encoded protein: CAWDNLYGYTF.

The CDR3, as DNA: TGTGCCAGCAGCCAAGATCGGCCAGGGGGGATGAACACTGAAGCTTTCTTT. It codes for CASSQDRPGGMNTEAFF. The rearrangement links TRBV3-1 to TRBJ1-1, with 7 bases matching TRBD1. CDR3 length equals 17 residues. J lost 0 bases, V lost 0 bases, and 7 bases had no gene match. The V gene's germline CDR1 is LGHDT and CDR2 YNNKEL (reference sequence).

The V call is TRBV20-1, the J call TRBJ2-3; D gene ambiguous. The length of the CDR3 is 14 residues. V lost 3 bases and J lost 1, with 11 bases in between. Looked up from germline, CDR1 is DFQATT and CDR2 is SNEGSKA (reference sequence). CDR3 sequence reads: CSASPPTGTDTQYF. The CDR3, as DNA: TGCAGTGCTAGCCCCCCCACCGGCACAGATACGCAGTATTTT.

The V gene is TRBV5-4, the J gene TRBJ2-5; D is unresolved. V lost 4 bases and J lost 4, with 17 bases in between. The germline V gene encodes CDR1 SGHNT and CDR2 YYREEE (reference sequence). The CDR3 contains 15 residues. CDR3 coding DNA: TGTGCCAGCAGCCCACTCCGCGGATCCCCAGAGACCCAGTACTTC. Its protein is CASSPLRGSPETQYF.